The following is a T cell receptor (beta chain) sequence with its context. The CDR3 extends over 13 amino acids. Germline values: CDR1 MRHNA, CDR2 SNTAGT. The ends were cut back, 6 bases at V and 6 bases at J, with 11 bases in the middle. The sample originates from a study of blood T cell repertoires in COVID-19. The method was immunoSEQ multiplex PCR; TCRdb's version includes in-frame clones alone and lacks a portion of them. The data hold about 250,000 clones, with roughly 86% observed a single time. V and J are TRBV6-4 and TRBJ2-2; D ambiguous. Material for sequencing was peripheral blood. The receptor was isolated from a woman in her 30s with acute or convalescent COVID-19. CDR3 coding DNA: TGTGCCAGCAGGGAAAACTACGCCGGGGAGCTGTTTTTT. Translating gives CASRENYAGELFF.